This T cell receptor beta chain was sequenced in a study of cytomegalovirus exposure and HLA in healthy donors. With 60 Vbeta and 13 Jbeta primers, the PCR was carried out. The data were produced by immunoSEQ multiplex PCR, yet TCRdb's version contains in-frame clones alone and is incomplete. The table includes 60,000 to 70,000 clones, roughly 80% detected once. This clone was seen only once. Antigen specificity is unknown. General study findings and limits: Most TCR beta V segments were productive about 87% or about 30% of the time in an earlier analysis.

V shed 5 bases and J shed 6 bases, with 17 bases lying between them. This CDR3 spans 16 amino acids. Germline V gene data show CDR1 as LNHDA and CDR2 as SQIVND (reference sequence). The chain combines TRBV19 with TRBJ1-6, with D tentatively TRBD1 (6 bases). The sequence came from a young woman in good health and CMV-seronegative. The sample consisted of PBMCs. The CDR3 spells CASSSLQGSGNSPLHF. The CDR3 DNA is TGTGCCAGTAGTTCCTTACAGGGCTCTGGTAATTCACCCCTCCACTTT.